These 26 T cell receptor beta chains were sequenced from one sample in a study of control samples from healthy donors and cancer patients. Clones were read by immunoSEQ multiplex PCR, and TCRdb kept only the in-frame ones, dropping some. The data show some 210,000 clones, with over 80% seen just once and around 1.9% held by the top ten. Source material: blood. These receptors all stem from a man aged 30 to 45 in good health.

The V and J genes are TRBV5-6 and TRBJ1-2, with D unresolved. CDR3 size: 14 residues. V gave up 5 bases and J gave up 6 bases, with 17 bases separating them. Germline V lookup: CDR1 SGHDT, CDR2 YYEEEE. In nucleotides, the CDR3 is TGTGCCAGCAGGCCGCGCGGGATTGGGAATGGCTACACCTTC. This translates into CASRPRGIGNGYTF. Looking up the rest from reference TRBV5-6 and TRBJ1-2 gives the full variable domain: DAGVTQSPTHLIKTRGQQVTLRCSPKSGHDTVSWYQQALGQGPQFIFQYYEEEERQRGNFPDRFSGHQFPNYSSELNVNALLLGDSALYLCASRPRGIGNGYTFGSGTRLTVV.

Only a few counts were recorded for this clone. The chain joins TRBV6-2 or TRBV6-3 to TRBJ2-7; no clear D gene. CDR1 and CDR2 from the germline V gene are MNHEY and SVGEGT. This CDR3 spans 13 amino acids. The V end lost 6 bases, the J end lost 2 bases, and 11 bases lay between the germline ends. Here the CDR3 DNA reads TGTGCCAGCAGCCCCCCATCCCCCTACGAGCAGTACTTC. Translating gives CASSPPSPYEQYF.

The V and J genes are TRBV6-1 and TRBJ2-3, with TRBD2 matching 9 bases. Germline V gene sequence: CDR1 MNHNS, CDR2 SASEGT. J was trimmed by 4 bases and V by 2 bases; bases with no gene match: 7. The CDR3 is made up of 16 amino acids. For the CDR3, the DNA is TGTGCCAGCAGTGAATGGTCTAGCGGGGTTGCAGATACGCAGTATTTT. This sequence encodes CASSEWSSGVADTQYF.

The rearrangement uses TRBV19 and TRBJ2-1; no firm D call. The ends were cut back, 2 bases at V and 7 bases at J, with 9 bases in the middle. Germline CDR1 and CDR2: LNHDA and SQIVND (reference sequence). The CDR3 length is 13 residues. The chain's CDR3 is CASSIRTLNEQFF. The DNA for the CDR3 is TGTGCCAGTAGTATAAGGACCCTAAATGAGCAGTTCTTC.

The V and J genes are TRBV3-1 (or the pseudogene TRBV3-2) and TRBJ1-6; no reliable D call. From germline, CDR1 is LGHDT and CDR2 YNNKEL (reference sequence). Trimming left V 3 bases short and J 0 bases short, with 9 bases between. The CDR3 is 16 residues long. For the CDR3, the DNA is TGTGCCAGCAGCCAGAGGACGGGCTCCTATAATTCACCCCTCCACTTT. Translation gives CASSQRTGSYNSPLHF.

J is TRBJ2-7 and V is TRBV30; D ambiguous. The CDR3 spans 13 residues. CDR1 is GTSNPN and CDR2 is SVGIG in the germline V gene (reference sequence). In DNA, the CDR3 is TGTGCTCTGTCGGAAGCCCAAGGCTACGAGCAGTACTTC. Its protein product is CALSEAQGYEQYF. The variable domain in full, completed from reference TRBV30 and TRBJ2-7, reads SQTIHQWPATLVQPVGSPLSLECTVEGTSNPNLYWYRQAAGRGLQLLFYSVGIGQISSEVPQNLSASRPQDRQFILSSKKLLLSDSGFYLCALSEAQGYEQYFGPGTRLTVT.

This chain joins TRBV2 and TRBJ2-7; D is perhaps TRBD1 (5 bases). This CDR3 is built from 12 residues. Germline V CDR1 and CDR2: SNHLY, FYNNEI. Trimming shortened V by 7 bases and J by 3 bases, and 10 bases separated the two germline ends. As DNA, the CDR3 is TGTGCCAGCAAATCCAGGGACTACGAGCAGTACTTC. It translates to CASKSRDYEQYF.

The rearrangement links TRBV2 to TRBJ1-6; a weak D match, TRBD1 (5 bases). Germline V lookup: CDR1 SNHLY, CDR2 FYNNEI. The ends were cut back, 8 bases at V and 0 bases at J, with 14 bases in the middle. The CDR3 totals 16 residues. The CDR3 spells CASGGTESSYNSPLHF. The CDR3 DNA reads TGTGCCAGCGGGGGGACCGAAAGCTCCTATAATTCACCCCTCCACTTT.

The chain joins TRBV9 to TRBJ2-2, with D hard to call. CDR1 and CDR2 (germline): SGDLS, YYNGEE. The CDR3 is 13 residues long. Trimming left V 7 bases short and J 2 bases short, with 9 bases between. The chain's CDR3 is CASGDKNTGELFF. CDR3 nucleotide sequence: TGTGCCAGCGGCGATAAAAACACCGGGGAGCTGTTTTTT.

This chain joins TRBV7-3 and TRBJ2-3, with 10 nucleotides matching TRBD2. V was clipped by 5 bases and J by 1 base; unmatched bases: 6. CDR3 length: 16 amino acids. Germline CDR1 is SGHTA and CDR2 is FQGTGA. DNA of the CDR3: TGTGCCAGCAGCCCAACCGGGACTAGCGGCACAGATACGCAGTATTTT. Translated, it gives CASSPTGTSGTDTQYF.

This clone appeared a single time. The chain couples TRBV3-1 (or the pseudogene TRBV3-2) to TRBJ2-4, with D maybe TRBD2 (5 bases). The length of the CDR3 is 13 residues. Looked up from germline, CDR1 is LGHDT and CDR2 is YNNKEL (reference sequence). V was pared by 4 bases and J by 7 bases, with 11 bases between. The CDR3 reads CASSPSAVNIQYF. The CDR3 DNA reads TGTGCCAGCAGCCCATCAGCGGTGAACATTCAGTACTTC.

The chain employs TRBV10-2 and TRBJ2-7, with TRBD2 matching over 11 bases. This CDR3 region has 17 residues. Germline V gene data show CDR1 as WSHSY and CDR2 as SAAADI. Germline trimming cut 6 bases from V and 4 bases from J; bases unmatched to any gene: 14. The CDR3 bases are TGCGCCAGCAGATCAACTAGCGGGGGCCCCTTCAGTTACGAGCAGTACTTC. This sequence encodes CASRSTSGGPFSYEQYF.

CDR3: CASSIRGPSYEQYF. CDR3 bases: TGTGCCAGTAGTATTCGGGGGCCCTCCTACGAGCAGTACTTC. The J gene is TRBJ2-7, the V gene TRBV19; D might be TRBD1 or TRBD2, each matching 6 bases. Germline loops: CDR1 LNHDA, CDR2 SQIVND (reference sequence). V was clipped by 3 bases and J by 0 bases, with 9 bases between them. The CDR3 covers 14 residues.

The V call is TRBV30, the J call TRBJ1-1, with 9 bases lining up with TRBD1. Germline lookup yields CDR1 GTSNPN and CDR2 SVGIG (reference sequence). The V and J ends lost 3 bases and 1 base, in that order; junction bases with no gene match: 0. The CDR3 is 13 residues long. This CDR3 is CAWRGQGNTEAFF. The CDR3 DNA follows: TGTGCCTGGAGGGGACAGGGGAACACTGAAGCTTTCTTT.

The V gene is TRBV19, the J gene TRBJ2-2; TRBD1 or TRBD2 may be the D gene (5 bases each). The CDR3 sequence is 15 residues long. V lost 6 bases, J lost 0 bases, and 11 bases lay in between. CDR1 is LNHDA, CDR2 SQIVND, per germline (reference sequence). CDR3: CASRGVDPNTGELFF. The DNA for the CDR3 is TGTGCCAGTAGGGGGGTGGATCCGAACACCGGGGAGCTGTTTTTT.

The chain employs TRBV6-5 and TRBJ1-2; no clear D. This CDR3 comprises 16 residues. V was shortened by 0 bases and J by 0 bases, with 11 bases between the two germline ends. CDR1 and CDR2 from the germline V gene are MNHEY and SVGAGI. Written as DNA, the CDR3 is TGTGCCAGCAGTTACTCGCGGACGACTGCTAACTATGGCTACACCTTC. It codes for CASSYSRTTANYGYTF.

The sample holds one count of this clone. The chain employs TRBV5-1 and TRBJ2-2; 14 bases fit TRBD2. The CDR3 has 17 amino acids. Germline lookup yields CDR1 SGHRS and CDR2 YFSETQ. V was pared by 5 bases and J by 0 bases, with 3 bases of the junction left unmatched. CDR3 protein: CASREGLAGANTGELFF. In DNA, the CDR3 is TGCGCCAGCAGAGAGGGACTAGCGGGGGCGAACACCGGGGAGCTGTTTTTT.

The chain carries TRBV4-1 and TRBJ1-3; TRBD1 matches at 9 bases. CDR3 length: 17 residues. Germline CDR1 MGHRA, CDR2 YSYEKL. Trimming removed 1 base from V and 2 bases from J; junction bases left unmatched: 6. The CDR3 DNA reads TGCGCCAGCAGCCAAGTTACGGGACAGGGTACTGGAAACACCATATATTTT. Protein product: CASSQVTGQGTGNTIYF.

This sequence joins TRBV5-1 and TRBJ2-3, with TRBD2 matching over 13 bases. The CDR3 consists of 16 residues. V lost 2 bases, J lost 4 bases, and 4 bases stayed unmatched. Germline CDR1 SGHRS, CDR2 YFSETQ. CDR3 in DNA: TGCGCCAGCAGCTTCACTAGCGGGGGGGTAGCAGATACGCAGTATTTT. Residues: CASSFTSGGVADTQYF.

The chain combines TRBV7-9 with TRBJ1-1; perhaps TRBD1 as D (5 bases). With 3 bases removed from V and 6 bases from J, the gap between germline ends came to 11 bases. Germline V lookup: CDR1 SEHNR, CDR2 FQNEAQ (reference sequence). The CDR3 is 13 residues long. The CDR3 reads CASSFQGSAEAFF. The DNA for the CDR3 is TGTGCCAGCAGCTTCCAGGGAAGCGCTGAAGCTTTCTTT. Full variable domain (remainder filled in from reference TRBV7-9 and TRBJ1-1): DTGVSQNPRHKITKRGQNVTFRCDPISEHNRLYWYRQTLGQGPEFLTYFQNEAQLEKSRLLSDRFSAERPKGSFSTLEIQRTEQGDSAMYLCASSFQGSAEAFFGQGTRLTVV.

This rearrangement joins TRBV5-1 to TRBJ2-5; D is unclear. CDR3 length equals 13 residues. CDR1 and CDR2 from the germline V gene are SGHRS and YFSETQ. V lost 3 bases and J lost 1, with 7 bases in between. CDR3 coding DNA: TGCGCCAGCAGCTCAAGCAGCCAAGAGACCCAGTACTTC. This gives the protein CASSSSSQETQYF.

The gene calls are TRBV2 and TRBJ1-1; perhaps TRBD1 as D (6 bases). CDR3 length: 12 amino acids. Germline V CDR1 and CDR2: SNHLY, FYNNEI. The ends were cut back, 4 bases at V and 6 bases at J, with 9 bases in the middle. In DNA form, the CDR3 reads TGTGCCAGCAGTGTGCGGACAGCTGAAGCTTTCTTT. This codes for CASSVRTAEAFF. The full variable domain, in which reference TRBV2 and TRBJ1-1 provide the parts outside the CDR3, is EPEVTQTPSHQVTQMGQEVILRCVPISNHLYFYWYRQILGQKVEFLVSFYNNEISEKSEIFDDQFSVERPDGSNFTLKIRSTKLEDSAMYFCASSVRTAEAFFGQGTRLTVV.

This chain uses TRBV6-6 with TRBJ1-2, with D possibly TRBD1 on 6 matching bases. Germline loops: CDR1 MNHNY, CDR2 SVGAGI (reference sequence). With 7 bases removed from V and 1 base from J, the gap between germline ends came to 13 bases. The CDR3 runs to 14 residues. The DNA for the CDR3 is TGTGCCAGCACCCTACTACAGGGTAACTATGGCTACACCTTC. This encodes CASTLLQGNYGYTF.

The chain links TRBV30 to TRBJ2-7, with 10 bases fitting TRBD1. From germline, CDR1 is GTSNPN and CDR2 SVGIG (reference sequence). This CDR3 region has 12 residues. Trimming took 7 bases from V and 7 from J; bases not matched to a gene: 7. CDR3 in amino acids: CASRQGAGEQYF. The DNA for the CDR3 is TGTGCCTCAAGACAGGGGGCGGGAGAGCAGTACTTC.

The chain employs TRBV5-1 and TRBJ1-2, with 7 bases aligning to TRBD1. Germline loops: CDR1 SGHRS, CDR2 YFSETQ. The V and J ends lost 4 bases and 7 bases, in that order; junction bases with no gene match: 10. The CDR3 extends over 14 amino acids. The CDR3 DNA reads TGCGCCAGCAGCCCGGAGGTAGGGGGCCGTGGCTACACCTTC. Its translation is CASSPEVGGRGYTF.

J is TRBJ2-1 and V is TRBV5-8, with D possibly TRBD2 on 6 matching bases. V was pared by 4 bases and J by 0 bases, with 20 bases between. CDR1 is SGHTS, CDR2 YDEGEE, per germline. The CDR3 has 18 amino acids. CDR3: CASSPAPLATSSYNEQFF. The CDR3 DNA is TGTGCCAGCAGCCCCGCCCCTCTAGCGACCAGCTCCTACAATGAGCAGTTCTTC. The variable domain in full, with the rest retrieved from reference TRBV5-8 and TRBJ2-1, is EAGVTQSPTHLIKTRGQQATLRCSPISGHTSVYWYQQALGLGLQFLLWYDEGEERNRGNFPPRFSGRQFPNYSSELNVNALELEDSALYLCASSPAPLATSSYNEQFFGPGTRLTVL.